The source of this T cell receptor beta chain is a study of blood T cells in healthy people across ages. Whole-study context: Per two T cells, template switching captured roughly one barcoded beta molecule. General study results and limits: Whereas aged donors had fewer naive CD4+ cells, long-lived donors had more of them and higher diversity. The diversity estimates, figures obtained from one million T cells, were considered underestimates.

As for this clonotype: Antigen specificity is unknown.

The ends lost 4 bases at V and 4 bases at J; junction bases unmatched: 4. The CDR3 sequence is 15 residues long. In germline, CDR1 is SGHTA, CDR2 FQGNSA. Then a second PCR, running roughly 7 to 11 cycles, was carried out with a sample-barcoded 5' primer and a J-beta primer mix. The authors tagged each cDNA molecule using a template-switch adaptor with 12 random nucleotides. MiXCR, applied by TCRdb to the 5' RACE reads, yields one record per CDR3 protein. The sample records some 1.5 million distinct CDR3 sequences, about 30% being singletons. V is TRBV7-2 and J is TRBJ1-6, with 7 bases lining up with TRBD1. This TCR came from a woman aged 30 to 39 in good health. Sequencing used blood. CDR3 region: CASSWQGDYNSPLHF. For the CDR3, the DNA is TGTGCCAGCAGCTGGCAGGGGGATTATAATTCACCCCTCCACTTT.